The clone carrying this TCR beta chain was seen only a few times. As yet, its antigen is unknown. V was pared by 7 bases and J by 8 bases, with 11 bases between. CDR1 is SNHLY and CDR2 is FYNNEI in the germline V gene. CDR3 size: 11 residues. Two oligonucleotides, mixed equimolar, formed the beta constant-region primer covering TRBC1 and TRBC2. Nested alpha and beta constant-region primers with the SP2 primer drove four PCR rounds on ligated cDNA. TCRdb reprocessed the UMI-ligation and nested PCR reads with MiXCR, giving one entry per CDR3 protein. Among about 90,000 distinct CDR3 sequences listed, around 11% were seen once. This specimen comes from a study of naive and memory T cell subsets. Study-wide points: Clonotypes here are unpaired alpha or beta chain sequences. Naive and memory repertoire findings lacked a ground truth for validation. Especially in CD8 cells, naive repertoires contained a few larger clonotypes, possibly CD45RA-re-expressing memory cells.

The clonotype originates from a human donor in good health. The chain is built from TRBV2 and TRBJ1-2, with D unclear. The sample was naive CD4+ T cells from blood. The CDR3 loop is CASTPKGGYTF. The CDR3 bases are TGTGCCAGCACCCCTAAGGGAGGCTACACCTTC.